The 10 T cell receptor beta chains below all came from one sample that was sequenced in a study of T cells expressing NK-cell markers. TCRdb reworked the 5' RACE reads into one entry per CDR3 protein, no DNA. The sample table sets out 350,000 to 500,000 distinct CDR3 sequences. The sequenced sample was blood T cells: a sorted CD56 or NKG2C T cell subset, CD4+ or CD8+ T cells, or bulk PBMC T cells (not recorded which). These receptors were collected from a woman between 18 and 69 years old in good health.

This chain uses TRBV7-9 with TRBJ2-7. In germline, CDR1 is SEHNR, CDR2 FQNEAQ (reference sequence). The CDR3 contains 14 residues. This chain's CDR3 is CASSLALGTYEQYF.

V gene TRBV12-3 or TRBV12-4 combines with J gene TRBJ2-5; TCRdb reports TRBD2, a call that lacks DNA to check it against. CDR3 length equals 13 residues. The CDR3 protein is CASSQLAAETQYF.

V is TRBV20-1 and J is TRBJ2-3; the D call from TCRdb, TRBD2, cannot be confirmed without DNA. Germline V CDR1 and CDR2: DFQATT, SNEGSKA (reference sequence). CDR3 length equals 17 residues. The CDR3 is CSASLLGLLLYTDTQYF.

The chain links TRBV3-1 to TRBJ2-7; TCRdb calls TRBD2, which cannot be checked without DNA. CDR1 is LGHDT and CDR2 is YNNKEL in the germline V gene (reference sequence). The CDR3 is 15 residues long. The CDR3 is CASSPSAQRGYEQYF.

This rearrangement joins TRBV7-2 to TRBJ2-1. The germline V gene has CDR1 SGHTA and CDR2 FQGNSA. There are 13 residues in the CDR3. The chain's CDR3 is CASCTSSYNEQFF.

The CDR3 spells CASSLSRQVQETQYF. The rearrangement joins TRBV7-2 to TRBJ2-5. The CDR3 is 15 residues long. Germline V CDR1 and CDR2: SGHTA, FQGNSA. Full variable domain (remainder filled in from reference TRBV7-2 and TRBJ2-5): GAGVSQSPSNKVTEKGKDVELRCDPISGHTALYWYRQSLGQGLEFLIYFQGNSAPDKSGLPSDRFSAERTGGSVSTLTIQRTQQEDSAVYLCASSLSRQVQETQYFGPGTRLLVL.

The chain joins TRBV28 to TRBJ2-1. Germline lookup yields CDR1 MDHEN and CDR2 SYDVKM. This CDR3 is 15 amino acids long. Here the CDR3 reads CASSSPTSFYNEQFF.

The chain combines TRBV4-3 with TRBJ1-2. CDR1 is LGHNA, CDR2 YSLEER, per germline. The CDR3 has 13 amino acids. CDR3 region: CASSQDAWEGYTF.

V usage is TRBV7-3 and J usage is TRBJ2-5; TCRdb picks TRBD2, but there is no DNA to check that call. The CDR3 extends over 16 amino acids. Germline assignment: CDR1 SGHTA and CDR2 FQGTGA. The CDR3 region is CASTHRPSGTQETQYF.

The chain is built from TRBV28 and TRBJ1-3. This CDR3 has 13 residues. The germline V gene encodes CDR1 MDHEN and CDR2 SYDVKM. The chain's CDR3 is CASLSQTRDTIYF. Drawing the rest from reference TRBV28 and TRBJ1-3, the complete variable domain is DVKVTQSSRYLVKRTGEKVFLECVQDMDHENMFWYRQDPGLGLRLIYFSYDVKMKEKGDIPEGYSVSREKKERFSLILESASTNQTSMYLCASLSQTRDTIYFGEGSWLTVV.